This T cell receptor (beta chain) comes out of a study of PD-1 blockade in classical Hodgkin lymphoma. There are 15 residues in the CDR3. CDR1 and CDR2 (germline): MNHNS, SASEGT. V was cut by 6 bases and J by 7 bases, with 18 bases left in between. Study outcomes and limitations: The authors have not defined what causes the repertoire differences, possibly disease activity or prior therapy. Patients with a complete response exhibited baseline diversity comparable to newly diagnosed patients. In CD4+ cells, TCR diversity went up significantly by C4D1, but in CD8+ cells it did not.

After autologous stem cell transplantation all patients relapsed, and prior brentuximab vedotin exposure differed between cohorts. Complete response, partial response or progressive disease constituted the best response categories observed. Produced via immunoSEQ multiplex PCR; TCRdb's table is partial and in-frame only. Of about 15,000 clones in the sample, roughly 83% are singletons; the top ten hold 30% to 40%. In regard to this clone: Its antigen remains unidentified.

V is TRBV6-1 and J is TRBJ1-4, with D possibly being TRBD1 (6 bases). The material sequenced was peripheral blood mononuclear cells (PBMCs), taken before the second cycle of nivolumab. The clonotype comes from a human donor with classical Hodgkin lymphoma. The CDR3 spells CASRRGGGVFEKLFF. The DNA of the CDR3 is TGTGCCAGCAGGAGGGGAGGGGGGGTTTTTGAAAAACTGTTTTTT.